This TCR beta chain was found in a study of identical twins. The ends lost 2 bases at V and 7 bases at J; junction bases unmatched: 11. Germline V gene sequence: CDR1 MNHNS, CDR2 SASEGT. This CDR3 is 16 amino acids long. TCRdb re-called the 5' RACE reads through MiXCR, storing one row per CDR3 protein. The data show 1.5 million to 2 million distinct CDR3 sequences, about 32% seen once. This clonotype has a handful of counts. The receptor was derived from a newborn girl in good health. The chain carries TRBV6-1 and TRBJ1-5, with 7 bases fitting TRBD1. The specimen was cord blood. CDR3: CASSEWRQGERQPQHF. The CDR3 DNA is TGTGCCAGCAGTGAATGGCGCCAGGGGGAAAGGCAGCCCCAGCATTTT.